The 18 T cell receptor beta chains below come from one sample, sequenced in a study of regulatory T cells in long-lasting Graves disease. As to time point: persistent/refractory GD, antithyroid drugs over 5 years with positive TRAb. PBMCs provided the RNA from which the TCR library was made. Libraries of TCR beta came from iRepertoire HTBI primers plus Arm-PCR of CDR3 regions. One entry per CDR3 protein, called by TCRdb with MiXCR from the multiplex PCR reads. The table includes some 420,000 distinct CDR3 sequences, approximately 23% detected once. The source was peripheral blood mononuclear cells (PBMCs), collected when the disease was refractory, from a patient treated with antithyroid drugs. These receptors were collected from a female donor with Graves disease.

This clonotype was detected many times. This chain uses TRBV15 with TRBJ2-1; 7 nucleotides match TRBD2. CDR3 length equals 14 residues. Germline CDR1 is LNHNV and CDR2 is YYDKDF (reference sequence). The V and J ends lost 10 bases and 9 bases, in that order; junction bases with no gene match: 15. DNA for the CDR3: TGTGCCATCCGCCGGGAGGCGCAGTCGGGTGAGCAGTTCTTC. Translated: CAIRREAQSGEQFF.

This clonotype was picked up many times. The chain links TRBV12-3 or TRBV12-4 to TRBJ1-1; D remains ambiguous. The length of the CDR3 is 13 residues. V was cut by 2 bases and J by 8 bases, with 12 bases left in between. CDR3 protein: CASSLSSPGEAFF. DNA for the CDR3: TGTGCCAGCAGTTTAAGCAGTCCCGGAGAAGCTTTCTTT.

This clonotype was counted only a few times. V usage is TRBV9 and J usage is TRBJ2-5, with 12 bases aligning to TRBD1. CDR1 SGDLS and CDR2 YYNGEE come from the germline V gene. The CDR3 is 16 amino acids. V lost 3 bases to trimming and J lost 4 bases; unmatched junction nucleotides: 7. CDR3 residues: CASSAPGQGARETQYF. The CDR3 DNA is TGTGCCAGCAGCGCACCGGGACAGGGGGCACGAGAGACCCAGTACTTC.

This clonotype was picked up one time. This chain uses TRBV5-1 with TRBJ2-1; TRBD1 is a possible D gene (7 bases). This CDR3 comprises 17 residues. Germline V lookup: CDR1 SGHRS, CDR2 YFSETQ. Trimming removed 0 bases from V and 7 bases from J, with 20 bases in between. CDR3 sequence reads: CASSLGQGAAGLNEQFF. In nucleotides, the CDR3 is TGCGCCAGCAGCTTGGGACAGGGTGCGGCGGGATTGAATGAGCAGTTCTTC.

There are many counts of this clonotype. This chain uses TRBV20-1 with TRBJ2-7; D not resolved. This CDR3 is 12 amino acids long. The germline V gene has CDR1 DFQATT and CDR2 SNEGSKA (reference sequence). Trimming took off 6 bases at V and 4 bases at J, with 13 bases between the two ends. The CDR3 DNA reads TGCAGTGCGCCAGCTTTGGCTTACGAGCAGTACTTC. Translating it yields CSAPALAYEQYF.

The chain has TRBV9 and TRBJ1-4; a weak D match, TRBD1 (5 bases). The CDR3 loop spans 17 amino acids. Trimming cost V 0 bases and J 7 bases, with 19 bases left between them. In germline, CDR1 is SGDLS, CDR2 YYNGEE. The CDR3 DNA is TGTGCCAGCAGCGTAGGGCAGGGACCCCTTCGCGGTGAAAAACTGTTTTTT. This encodes CASSVGQGPLRGEKLFF.

The rearrangement joins TRBV6-2 or TRBV6-3 to TRBJ2-7; 10 bases align to TRBD2. The germline CDR1 and CDR2 sequences are MNHEY and SVGEGT. This CDR3 has 15 residues. Germline trimming cut 2 bases from V and 3 bases from J; bases unmatched to any gene: 4. CDR3 coding DNA: TGTGCCAGCAGTTACATAGCGGGGGGAATCTACGAGCAGTACTTC. Translated, it gives CASSYIAGGIYEQYF.

A few counts support this clonotype. This chain uses TRBV24-1 with TRBJ2-5; 8 bases agree with TRBD2. This CDR3 has 15 residues. Germline-derived CDR1 and CDR2 are KGHDR and SFDVKD. V was clipped by 0 bases and J by 3 bases; unmatched bases: 2. The CDR3 here is CATSDLTSGKETQYF. CDR3 DNA sequence: TGTGCCACCAGTGATTTGACTAGCGGCAAAGAGACCCAGTACTTC.

This clonotype was counted only a few times. The chain joins TRBV7-2 to TRBJ2-2; D unclear. CDR3 length: 11 amino acids. CDR1 SGHTA and CDR2 FQGNSA come from the germline V gene. The ends were cut back, 9 bases at V and 7 bases at J, with 9 bases in the middle. CDR3 DNA: TGTGCCAGGTGGGAAGGCGGGGAGCTGTTTTTT. Translated, it gives CARWEGGELFF.

This clonotype came up a few times. The chain employs TRBV7-2 and TRBJ2-7; maybe TRBD1 (6 bases). V lost 1 base to trimming and J lost 4 bases, with 17 bases between them. Germline V gene lookup returns CDR1 SGHTA and CDR2 FQGNSA. The CDR3 contains 16 residues. CDR3: CASSLDLTGQGYEQYF. The DNA for the CDR3 is TGTGCCAGCAGCTTAGATTTGACGGGACAAGGGTACGAGCAGTACTTC.

The chain combines TRBV4-1 with TRBJ2-5; D gene ambiguous. CDR3 size: 14 residues. Trimming took off 3 bases at V and 2 bases at J, with 10 bases between the two ends. Per germline, CDR1 MGHRA and CDR2 YSYEKL. Here the CDR3 DNA reads TGCGCCAGCAGCCAGACCATCTTTCAAGAGACCCAGTACTTC. It encodes CASSQTIFQETQYF.

This clonotype occurred many times. The chain combines TRBV7-2 with TRBJ2-7, with 14 nucleotides matching TRBD2. The trim removed 5 bases at V and 6 bases at J, leaving 3 bases unmatched. The CDR3 runs 14 residues. CDR1 and CDR2 from the germline V gene are SGHTA and FQGNSA. The CDR3: CASSTGTSGSEQYF. The DNA of the CDR3 is TGTGCCAGCAGCACCGGGACTAGCGGGAGCGAGCAGTACTTC.

This clonotype was observed a few times. V and J are TRBV4-1 and TRBJ2-7; D may correspond to TRBD1 or TRBD2 (6 bases each). The V gene's germline CDR1 is MGHRA and CDR2 YSYEKL. The ends were cut back, 0 bases at V and 3 bases at J, with 9 bases in the middle. This CDR3 region has 14 residues. CDR3 sequence (DNA): TGCGCCAGCAGCCAAGACGGGGGCATCTACGAGCAGTACTTC. It yields the protein CASSQDGGIYEQYF.

This clonotype has more than one count but fewer than ten. The chain joins TRBV19 to TRBJ2-7; D is perhaps TRBD1 or TRBD2 (5 bases each). Looked up from germline, CDR1 is LNHDA and CDR2 is SQIVND (reference sequence). The V and J ends lost 3 bases and 4 bases respectively, with 13 bases between them. The length of the CDR3 is 14 residues. This CDR3 is CASSIEAGSYEQYF. CDR3 nucleotide sequence: TGTGCCAGTAGTATCGAAGCAGGGAGTTACGAGCAGTACTTC.

In this sample, this clonotype turned up many times. V is TRBV28 and J is TRBJ1-2; D perhaps matches TRBD1 (6 bases). This CDR3 spans 13 amino acids. V was pared by 5 bases and J by 2 bases, with 9 bases between. Looked up from germline, CDR1 is MDHEN and CDR2 is SYDVKM. The CDR3 region is CASSPGQNYGYTF. In nucleotides, the CDR3 is TGTGCCAGCAGTCCGGGACAAAACTATGGCTACACCTTC.

This rearrangement joins TRBV29-1 to TRBJ1-4; TRBD1 is a possible D gene (5 bases). Germline V gene data show CDR1 as SQVTM and CDR2 as ANQGSEA. V lost 7 bases and J 0 bases, leaving 12 bases between the germline ends. This CDR3 has 14 residues. This CDR3 reads CSAQVPATNEKLFF. CDR3 nucleotide sequence: TGCAGCGCACAGGTGCCCGCAACTAATGAAAAACTGTTTTTT.

This clonotype was detected only a few times. The chain is built from TRBV20-1 and TRBJ2-5; D is possibly TRBD2 (5 bases). V gave up 0 bases and J gave up 1 base, with 12 bases separating them. This CDR3 comprises 15 residues. Germline V gene sequence: CDR1 DFQATT, CDR2 SNEGSKA (reference sequence). The CDR3 sequence: CSARDLSGFQETQYF. CDR3 in DNA: TGCAGTGCTAGAGATCTTTCGGGGTTCCAAGAGACCCAGTACTTC.

This clonotype was picked up many times. The chain employs TRBV7-2 and TRBJ1-6; D not certain. This CDR3 is 14 amino acids long. V was cut by 2 bases and J by 8 bases, with 10 bases left in between. Germline V CDR1 and CDR2: SGHTA, FQGNSA. The CDR3, as DNA: TGTGCCAGCAGCTTATACGGTCGGGATTCACCCCTCCACTTT. This encodes CASSLYGRDSPLHF.